In this sample, the clone carrying this T cell receptor beta chain turned up a few times. Its antigen is still unknown. The sample comes from a study of response to subunit inactivated influenza vaccine. TCRdb re-derived calls from the RT-PCR reads in MiXCR, one entry per CDR3 protein. Of 500,000 or so distinct CDR3 sequences detected, 15% to 20% appear once; the ten largest clones hold 3% to 3.5%. Between the trimmed V and J ends, which lost 4 bases and 3 bases, there was a span of 16 bases. This CDR3 contains 16 residues. Study-level results: The authors suggested that every seasonal influenza vaccination recruits few new T cells.

The chain combines TRBV12-3 or TRBV12-4 with TRBJ1-5; D gene uncertain. The sequences come from CD4+ T cells sorted from PBMCs, collected less than 25 months after vaccination. This TCR came from a man in his fifties or sixties who received an inactivated influenza vaccine. Here the CDR3 reads CASSSGSSLLNQPQHF. The CDR3 DNA reads TGTGCCAGCAGTTCGGGGTCGTCCCTTCTCAATCAGCCCCAGCATTTT.